Listed here is a single T cell receptor beta chain. This sample was included in a study of control samples from healthy donors and cancer patients. Produced via immunoSEQ multiplex PCR; TCRdb's table is partial and in-frame only. This table has some 150,000 clones, roughly 89% appearing once. The V gene's germline CDR1 is SGHAT and CDR2 FQNNGV. V shed 1 base and J 0 bases; nucleotides not matched to a gene: 5. This CDR3 is built from 17 residues. The chain has TRBV11-2 and TRBJ2-4; 8 nucleotides agree with TRBD1. The receptor was isolated from a woman between 25 and 40 years old in good health. Sequencing used blood. CDR3 nucleotide sequence: TGTGCCAGCAGCTTAGGGACAGGGAACCTAGCCAAAAACATTCAGTACTTC. This codes for CASSLGTGNLAKNIQYF.